This TCR beta chain was sequenced during a study of cytomegalovirus exposure and HLA in healthy donors. This CDR3 region has 11 residues. V lost 10 bases, J lost 8 bases, and 14 bases lay in between. The germline gives CDR1 MNHNY, CDR2 SVGAGI (reference sequence). PCR was performed using 60 Vbeta and 13 Jbeta primers. The method was immunoSEQ multiplex PCR; TCRdb's version includes in-frame clones alone and lacks a portion of them. The sample carries about 140,000 clones, just over 65% recorded once. Notes on the study in general: Analysis was carried out at a later point, and it linked a missense DCLRE1C variant to TCR beta V- and J-gene trimming.

A remark on this clone: The antigen is not known.

The rearrangement joins TRBV6-6 to TRBJ1-2; TRBD1 is a possible D gene (6 bases). The receptor comes from a woman aged 55-70 years in good health and CMV-seronegative. Material: PBMCs. CDR3 sequence: CATGRGWGYTF. For the CDR3, the DNA is TGTGCCACAGGCAGGGGTTGGGGCTACACCTTC.